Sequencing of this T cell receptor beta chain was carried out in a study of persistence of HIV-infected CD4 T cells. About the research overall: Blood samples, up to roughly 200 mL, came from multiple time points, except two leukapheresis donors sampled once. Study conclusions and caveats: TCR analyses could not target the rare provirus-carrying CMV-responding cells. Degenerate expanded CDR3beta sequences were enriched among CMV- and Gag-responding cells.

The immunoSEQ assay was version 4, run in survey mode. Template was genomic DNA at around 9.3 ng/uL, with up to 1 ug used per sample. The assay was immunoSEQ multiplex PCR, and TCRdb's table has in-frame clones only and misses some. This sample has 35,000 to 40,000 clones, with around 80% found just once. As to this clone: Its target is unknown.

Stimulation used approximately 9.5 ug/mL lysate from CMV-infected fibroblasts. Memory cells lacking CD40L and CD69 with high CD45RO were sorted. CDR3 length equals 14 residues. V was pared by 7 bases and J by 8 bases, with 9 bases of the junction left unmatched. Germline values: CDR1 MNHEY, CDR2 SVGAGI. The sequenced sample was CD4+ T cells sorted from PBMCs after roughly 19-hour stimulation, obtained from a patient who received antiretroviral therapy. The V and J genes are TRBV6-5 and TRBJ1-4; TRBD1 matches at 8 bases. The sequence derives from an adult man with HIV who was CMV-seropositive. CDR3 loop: CASNPTGGREKLFF. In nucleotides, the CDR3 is TGTGCCAGCAATCCAACAGGGGGACGGGAAAAACTGTTTTTT.